This is a list of T cell receptor beta chains from one sample in a study of blood T cell repertoires in COVID-19. Measured with immunoSEQ multiplex PCR; TCRdb has only the in-frame clones, and not every one. This sample has under 300,000 clones, with 70% to 90% found just once. The sample was PBMCs or T cells enriched from blood (not recorded which). These receptors all stem from a man in his late teens or twenties who had recovered from COVID-19. CDR3s include the opening cysteine and the closing phenylalanine or tryptophan.

V gene: TRBV3-1/TRBV3-2
J gene: TRBJ1-2
CDR3 protein: CASSQDLRGPSGYTF

V gene: TRBV18
J gene: TRBJ1-2
CDR3 protein: CASSPGQAHLYGYTF

V gene: TRBV10-3
J gene: TRBJ2-2
CDR3 protein: CAISGTIDGELFF

V gene: TRBV12-3/TRBV12-4
J gene: TRBJ2-3
CDR3 protein: CASSFVDTQYF

V gene: TRBV15
J gene: TRBJ2-5
CDR3 protein: CATSTPGLQETQYF

V gene: TRBV3-1/TRBV3-2
J gene: TRBJ2-2
CDR3 protein: CASSQVEQGRTGELFF

V gene: TRBV6-1
J gene: TRBJ1-3
CDR3 protein: CASSETVSATGNTIYF

V gene: TRBV19
J gene: TRBJ1-1
CDR3 protein: CASSSLGGDRRIFF

V gene: TRBV27
J gene: TRBJ1-1
CDR3 protein: CASSSLTGGGWNTEAFF

V gene: TRBV30
J gene: TRBJ1-4
CDR3 protein: CAWSLGGRGEKLFF